This T cell receptor beta chain was found in a study of CD8+ T cells in alopecia areata. In the study overall: Treated patients were given oral tofacitinib, which was dosed at 5 to 10 mg twice daily. Study-level points and caveats: Affected scalp, especially in alopecia totalis/universalis, had a higher clonality than normal scalp did.

V shed 6 bases and J shed 5 bases, with 8 bases lying between them. This CDR3 is 12 amino acids long. The germline V gene has CDR1 MNHEY and CDR2 SVGAGI. Extraction and reverse transcription of RNA yielded cDNA as the sequencing template. TCRdb's copy holds only in-frame clones and misses some; the assay was immunoSEQ multiplex PCR. This sample has 150,000 to 200,000 clones, with 60% to 75% found just once. Treatment reported: oral pan-JAK inhibitor, 5-10 mg twice daily. This clone was observed a few times. Its antigen remains unknown. This receptor was identified in a human donor with alopecia areata. The sample here was CD4+ T cells sorted from blood, taken at week 24, from a patient treated with tofacitinib. The chain uses TRBV6-5 and TRBJ1-5; D uncertain. DNA for the CDR3: TGTGCCAGCAGGGCGGAGTATCAGCCCCAGCATTTT. This gives the protein CASRAEYQPQHF.